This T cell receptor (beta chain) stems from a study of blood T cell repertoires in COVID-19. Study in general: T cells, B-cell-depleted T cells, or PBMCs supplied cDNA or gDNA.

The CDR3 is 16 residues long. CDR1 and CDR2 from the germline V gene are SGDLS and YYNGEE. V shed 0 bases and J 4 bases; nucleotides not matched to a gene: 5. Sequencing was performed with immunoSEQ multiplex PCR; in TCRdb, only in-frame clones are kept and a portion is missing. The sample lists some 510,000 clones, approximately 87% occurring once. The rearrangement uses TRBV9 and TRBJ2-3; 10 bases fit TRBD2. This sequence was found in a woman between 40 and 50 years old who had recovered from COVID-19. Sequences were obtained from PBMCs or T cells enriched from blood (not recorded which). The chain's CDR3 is CASSVVSSGRADTQYF. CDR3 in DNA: TGTGCCAGCAGCGTAGTCTCCAGCGGGAGGGCAGATACGCAGTATTTT. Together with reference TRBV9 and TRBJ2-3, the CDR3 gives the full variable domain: DSGVTQTPKHLITATGQRVTLRCSPRSGDLSVYWYQQSLDQGLQFLIQYYNGEERAKGNILERFSAQQFPDLHSELNLSSLELGDSALYFCASSVVSSGRADTQYFGPGTRLTVL.